A selection of T cell receptor beta chains follows, all from one sample in a study of cytomegalovirus exposure and HLA in healthy donors. Produced via immunoSEQ multiplex PCR; TCRdb's table is partial and in-frame only. The sample has under 65,000 clones, and its top ten clones hold roughly 7%. The material sequenced was PBMCs. The receptors originated from a woman between 40 and 55 years old in good health and CMV-seronegative. Both conserved end residues are part of each CDR3. A D gene is named only where the DNA matches it firmly.

>NA|TRBV5-1|TRBJ1-2
CASSLDTTGSYTF
TGCGCCAGCAGCTTGGATACGACGGGAAGCTACACCTTC
>TRBD2|TRBV7-2|TRBJ2-7
CASSLESGALYEQYF
TGTGCCAGCAGCTTAGAGAGCGGGGCACTTTACGAGCAGTACTTC
>NA|TRBV6-6|TRBJ1-2
CASSGGVGQVVGYTF
TGTGCCAGCAGTGGGGGCGTGGGGCAGGTGGTAGGCTACACCTTC
>NA|TRBV27|TRBJ2-6
CASSPSGANVLTF
TGTGCCAGCAGTCCTTCTGGGGCCAACGTCCTGACTTTC
>TRBD1|TRBV6-5|TRBJ1-4
CASSVQGDEKLFF
TGTGCCAGCAGTGTTCAGGGGGATGAAAAACTGTTTTTT
>TRBD2|TRBV5-1|TRBJ2-1
CASSSLAGGDNEQFF
TGCGCCAGCAGCTCGCTAGCGGGGGGAGACAATGAGCAGTTCTTC
>NA|TRBV9|TRBJ2-7
CASSVDGSSYEQYF
TGTGCCAGCAGCGTAGACGGGAGCTCCTACGAGCAGTACTTC
>TRBD2|TRBV6-1|TRBJ2-3
CASSVTGSGGLDTQYF
TGTGCCAGCAGTGTCACTGGGTCGGGGGGGCTAGATACGCAGTATTTT
>TRBD2|TRBV4-2|TRBJ2-1
CASSQLAGAHNEQFF
TGTGCCAGCAGCCAACTAGCGGGAGCGCACAATGAGCAGTTCTTC
>NA|TRBV5-4|TRBJ1-2
CASSSDSHYGYTF
TGTGCCAGCAGCTCCGACAGCCACTATGGCTACACCTTC
>NA|TRBV14|TRBJ1-6
CASSQGTALINSPLHF
TGTGCCAGCAGCCAAGGGACAGCCCTGATTAATTCACCCCTCCACTTT
>TRBD1|TRBV5-1|TRBJ1-6
CASSWDRGDNSPLHF
TGCGCCAGCAGCTGGGACAGAGGAGATAATTCACCCCTCCACTTT
>TRBD2|TRBV19|TRBJ2-1
CASRASGSDNEQFF
TGTGCCAGTAGGGCTAGCGGATCCGACAATGAGCAGTTCTTC
>TRBD1|TRBV19|TRBJ2-2
CASSGQAAGELFF
TGTGCCAGTAGCGGACAGGCCGCCGGGGAGCTGTTTTTT
>NA|TRBV6-6|TRBJ1-5
CASGQINQPQHF
TGTGCCAGCGGCCAGATCAATCAGCCCCAGCATTTT
>TRBD1|TRBV5-1|TRBJ1-5
CASSVGQGSNQPQHF
TGCGCCAGCAGCGTGGGACAGGGTAGCAATCAGCCCCAGCATTTT
>TRBD2|TRBV5-6|TRBJ2-7
CASSYLAGGRYEQYF
TGTGCCAGCAGCTACCTAGCGGGAGGGAGGTACGAGCAGTACTTC
>NA|TRBV28|TRBJ1-4
CASSFQLTNEKLFF
TGTGCCAGCAGTTTCCAGTTAACTAATGAAAAACTGTTTTTT
>TRBD1|TRBV6-4|TRBJ1-3
CASSDPPGTGVNTIYF
TGTGCCAGCAGTGACCCACCCGGGACAGGGGTAAACACCATATATTTT
>NA|TRBV7-9|TRBJ2-1
CASSLATAWFNEQFF
TGTGCCAGCAGCTTAGCCACAGCATGGTTTAATGAGCAGTTCTTC
>NA|TRBV29-1|TRBJ1-4
CSVELGGNEKLFF
TGCAGCGTTGAATTAGGGGGTAATGAAAAACTGTTTTTT
>NA|TRBV4-2|TRBJ1-5
CASSQGLRQPQHF
TGTGCCAGCAGCCAGGGCTTGCGTCAGCCCCAGCATTTT
>NA|TRBV5-1|TRBJ2-7
CASSLAAGYEQYF
TGCGCCAGCAGCTTGGCCGCCGGGTACGAGCAGTACTTC